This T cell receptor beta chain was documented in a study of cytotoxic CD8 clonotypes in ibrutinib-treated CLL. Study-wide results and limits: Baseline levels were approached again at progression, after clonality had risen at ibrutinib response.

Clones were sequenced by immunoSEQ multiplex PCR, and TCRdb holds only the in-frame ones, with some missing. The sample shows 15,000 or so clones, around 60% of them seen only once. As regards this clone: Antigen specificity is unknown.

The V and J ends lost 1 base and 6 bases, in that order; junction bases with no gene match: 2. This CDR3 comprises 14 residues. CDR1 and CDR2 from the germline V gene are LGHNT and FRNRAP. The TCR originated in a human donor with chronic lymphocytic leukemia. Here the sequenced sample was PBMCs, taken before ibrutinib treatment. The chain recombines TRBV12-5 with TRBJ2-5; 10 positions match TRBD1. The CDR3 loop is CASGLGQGAKTQYF. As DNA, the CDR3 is TGTGCTAGTGGTTTGGGACAGGGGGCTAAGACCCAGTACTTC.